The clone carrying this T cell receptor beta chain has a handful of counts. Its antigen is not known. Time point specified: patch test 3, about 24 weeks after DPC sensitization. The sample's treatment: therapeutic diphenylcyclopropenone sensitization with weekly scalp DPC. V was pared by 0 bases and J by 0 bases, with 6 bases between. Germline-derived CDR1 and CDR2 are MNHEY and SMNVEV (reference sequence). This CDR3 spans 15 amino acids. This entry comes from a study of human T cells and chemical hapten exposure. Study details: Alopecia areata, totalis or universalis was found in mostly female patients. Variability of per-sample TCR yields stemmed mainly from small differences in pooled library volume. Points from the study as a whole: Following DPC sensitization, TCRs present above 1 in 1000 frequency showed no change.

Using its own MiXCR run on the RACE reads, TCRdb lists one record per CDR3 protein. Seen here are tens of thousands of distinct CDR3 sequences, 11% observed once, and the top ten hold approximately 3.5%. This chain joins TRBV27 and TRBJ1-3; tentative D call: TRBD1 (6 bases). The receptor was derived from a woman between 45 and 65 years old with alopecia areata. Some clones in this sample may be carry-over from other donors' samples. Sequencing used whole blood, obtained in connection with sensitization to the hapten diphenylcyclopropenone (DPC). DNA for the CDR3: TGTGCCAGCAGTTTATCGGGACACTCTGGAAACACCATATATTTT. This sequence encodes CASSLSGHSGNTIYF.